Listed below are T cell receptor beta chains from one sample, sequenced in a study of shared clonotypes between healthy human individuals. The method was immunoSEQ multiplex PCR; TCRdb's version includes in-frame clones alone and lacks a portion of them. The sample consists of 2 million to 2.5 million clones, approximately 95% of them appearing once. Sequencing was done on a sample of naive CD4+ T cells from PBMCs. These TCRs come from a man younger than 30 in good health. Some clones in this sample may be carry-over from other donors' samples. Both conserved end residues are part of each CDR3. Fields, in order: clone size, V gene, D gene, J gene, CDR3 protein, CDR3 DNA. A D gene is named only where the DNA matches it firmly. Size is stated for part of the rows, as once, few or many counts, or as a class when the clone is expanded.

>.|TRBV28|TRBD2|TRBJ2-7
CASSPMRGSGRSSYEQYF
TGTGCCAGCAGTCCCATGCGAGGTAGCGGGAGGAGCTCCTACGAGCAGTACTTC
>.|TRBV5-1|.|TRBJ1-4
CASSLEAVNEKLFF
TGCGCCAGCAGCTTGGAGGCAGTTAATGAAAAACTGTTTTTT
>.|TRBV7-8|TRBD2|TRBJ2-7
CASSLARGSAVYEQYF
TGTGCCAGCAGCTTAGCGCGCGGGAGTGCCGTCTACGAGCAGTACTTC
>.|TRBV28|TRBD1|TRBJ1-1
CATLPQGATEAFF
TGTGCCACTTTACCACAGGGGGCCACTGAAGCTTTCTTT
>.|TRBV19|.|TRBJ2-6
CASSKESSGANVLTF
TGTGCCAGTAGTAAAGAAAGCTCTGGGGCCAACGTCCTGACTTTC
>.|TRBV6-5|.|TRBJ2-1
CASSYPGMYNEQFF
TGTGCCAGCAGTTATCCCGGCATGTACAATGAGCAGTTCTTC
>.|TRBV4-2|.|TRBJ2-7
CASSRGESSYEQYF
TGTGCCAGCAGCCGGGGGGAGAGCTCCTACGAGCAGTACTTC
>.|TRBV28|.|TRBJ2-5
CASTLLGGDGETQYF
TGTGCCAGCACCCTACTCGGGGGCGACGGGGAGACCCAGTACTTC
>.|TRBV7-2|.|TRBJ2-1
CASSLQGSTGAMVQFF
TGTGCCAGCAGCTTACAAGGGTCTACGGGGGCAATGGTGCAGTTCTTC
>.|TRBV5-5|TRBD1|TRBJ2-1
CASSPGTEQYNEQFF
TGTGCCAGCAGCCCCGGGACAGAGCAATACAATGAGCAGTTCTTC
>.|TRBV27|.|TRBJ1-4
CASGGKGREKLFF
TGTGCCAGCGGTGGGAAGGGCCGTGAAAAACTGTTTTTT
>.|TRBV7-3|TRBD2|TRBJ2-5
CASSLMTSGRGETQYF
TGTGCCAGCAGCTTAATGACTAGCGGGAGGGGAGAGACCCAGTACTTC
>once|TRBV6-4|TRBD2|TRBJ2-1
CASRASGIRSEQFF
TGTGCCAGCCGGGCTAGCGGGATTAGGAGTGAGCAGTTCTTC
>.|TRBV5-4|.|TRBJ1-2
CASRAAGVLYGYTF
TGTGCCAGCAGGGCGGCAGGGGTCCTATATGGCTACACCTTC
>.|TRBV27|TRBD1|TRBJ1-3
CASSRQGRSGRPGNTIYF
TGTGCCAGCAGCCGACAGGGGCGCTCAGGACGACCCGGAAACACCATATATTTT
>.|TRBV9|TRBD2|TRBJ2-1
CASSARLAGQYPWSDNEQFF
TGTGCCAGCAGCGCCCGACTAGCGGGGCAATACCCCTGGTCGGACAATGAGCAGTTCTTC
>.|TRBV4-1|TRBD1|TRBJ1-6
CASSQVDRENSPLHF
TGCGCCAGCAGCCAAGTCGACAGGGAAAATTCACCCCTCCACTTT
>few|TRBV25-1|.|TRBJ1-1
CASSDRTEAFF
TGTGCCAGCAGTGATAGAACTGAAGCTTTCTTT
>.|TRBV5-4|TRBD1|TRBJ2-5
CASSSDRAETQYF
TGTGCCAGCAGCTCGGACAGGGCCGAGACCCAGTACTTC
>.|TRBV5-1|TRBD1|TRBJ1-1
CASSFIRGRVTEAFF
TGCGCCAGCAGCTTTATCAGGGGGCGCGTAACTGAAGCTTTCTTT
>.|TRBV7-8|TRBD2|TRBJ2-3
CASRTSGIVGVTQYF
TGTGCCAGCAGGACTAGCGGGATAGTTGGTGTTACGCAGTATTTT
>.|TRBV4-1|.|TRBJ2-7
CASRAAAGTAGSYEQYF
TGCGCCAGCAGAGCCGCTGCCGGGACGGCGGGCTCCTACGAGCAGTACTTC
>once|TRBV5-4|.|TRBJ2-1
CASSLPGTGGGRNEQFF
TGTGCCAGCAGCTTACCTGGCACCGGCGGAGGACGGAATGAGCAGTTCTTC
>.|TRBV5-1|.|TRBJ2-5
CASSFQESKETQYF
TGCGCCAGCAGCTTTCAGGAGAGTAAAGAGACCCAGTACTTC
>.|TRBV7-7|TRBD1|TRBJ2-1
CASSQDRGRTNEQFF
TGTGCCAGCAGCCAGGACAGGGGGCGGACGAATGAGCAGTTCTTC